The 4 T cell receptor beta chains presented below share a single source sample, sequenced in a study of T cells in Graves' hyperthyroidism and ophthalmopathy. Template material for amplifying TCR beta CDR3 regions consisted of RNA transcripts. HTBI primers were used for first-round RT-PCR of the TCR CDR3. TCRdb called the multiplex PCR reads again in MiXCR, with one record for every CDR3 protein. The sample has some 620,000 distinct CDR3 sequences; roughly 15% are singletons. The sequencing sample was made of blood. The receptors derive from a woman in her thirties with Graves' hyperthyroidism.

This chain joins TRBV28 and TRBJ2-5, with TRBD2 identical over 13 bases. This CDR3 comprises 16 residues. V gave up 5 bases and J gave up 7 bases; unmatched junction bases: 10. Germline loops: CDR1 MDHEN, CDR2 SYDVKM. CDR3 in DNA: TGTGCCAGCAGTACCTCGACTAGCGGGAGGCTGGGGACCCAGTACTTC. Translated: CASSTSTSGRLGTQYF.

This clonotype has just a few counts. A much larger clone lies a single base off, so this may be a read error. The rearrangement links TRBV2 to TRBJ1-5; no clear D. With 1 base removed from V and 4 bases from J, the gap between germline ends came to 11 bases. Germline CDR1 and CDR2: SNHLY and FYNNEI. The CDR3 has 15 residues. CDR3 sequence: CASSEGRGSNQPQHF. CDR3 sequence (DNA): TGTGCCAGCAGTGAAGGACGGGGATCGAATCAGCCCCAGCATTTT.

This clonotype was detected a few times. This may stem from a read error, because a much larger clone lies one nucleotide away. In nucleotides, the CDR3 is TGCAGTGCTAGAACCGGGGGGTACAATGAGCAGCTCTTC. This gives the protein CSARTGGYNEQLF. The V gene is TRBV20-1, the J gene TRBJ2-1, with TRBD2 matching over 7 bases. Germline V lookup: CDR1 DFQATT, CDR2 SNEGSKA (reference sequence). The CDR3 length is 13 residues.

This chain connects TRBV10-3 to TRBJ2-4, with D perhaps being TRBD1 or TRBD2 (5 bases each). Trimming took off 0 bases at V and 0 bases at J, with 12 bases between the two ends. The germline V gene encodes CDR1 ENHRY and CDR2 SYGVKD. The CDR3 extends over 17 amino acids. The CDR3 sequence is CAISESTGRRAKNIQYF. The CDR3 DNA reads as TGTGCCATCAGTGAGTCGACGGGACGGAGAGCCAAAAACATTCAGTACTTC.